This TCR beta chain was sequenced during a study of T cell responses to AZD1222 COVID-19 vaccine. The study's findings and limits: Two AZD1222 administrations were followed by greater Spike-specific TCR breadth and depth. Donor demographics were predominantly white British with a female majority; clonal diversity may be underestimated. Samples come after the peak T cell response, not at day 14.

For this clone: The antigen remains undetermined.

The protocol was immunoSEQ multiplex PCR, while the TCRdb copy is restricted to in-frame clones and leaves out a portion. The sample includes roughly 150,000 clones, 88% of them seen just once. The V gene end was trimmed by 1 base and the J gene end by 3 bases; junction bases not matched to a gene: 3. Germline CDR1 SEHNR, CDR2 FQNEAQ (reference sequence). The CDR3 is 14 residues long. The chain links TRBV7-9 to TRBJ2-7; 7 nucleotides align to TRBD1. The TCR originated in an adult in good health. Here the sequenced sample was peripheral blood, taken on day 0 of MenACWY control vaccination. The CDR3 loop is CASSLGTGNYEQYF. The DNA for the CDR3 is TGTGCCAGCAGCTTAGGGACAGGCAACTACGAGCAGTACTTC.